Presented here are 21 T cell receptor beta chains from one specimen sequenced in a study of T cell repertoires in breast cancer. The expanded emulsion RT-PCR method captured paired alpha and beta chains from CD8+ T cells. Blocking oligonucleotides added to a second nested PCR suppressed unpaired genes. TCRdb re-called the emulsion pairing reads through MiXCR, storing one row per CDR3 protein. The sample yields roughly 40,000 distinct CDR3 sequences, about 48% seen once. What was sequenced was CD8+ T cells. The receptors shown here come from a pool of human donors with breast cancer or a healthy control (not recorded which).

This clonotype has only a few counts. CDR3 protein: CASSQFFGRGGGSEQFF. CDR3 DNA: TGTGCCAGCAGCCAGTTTTTTGGACGGGGGGGAGGAAGCGAGCAGTTCTTC. This sequence joins TRBV14 and TRBJ2-1; 8 bases line up with TRBD2. Germline CDR1 SGHDN, CDR2 FVKESK. CDR3 length: 17 residues. With 3 bases clipped from V and 10 bases from J, the junction kept 17 bases outside the gene matches.

This clonotype was recorded once. This chain links TRBV20-1 with TRBJ2-1, with 14 bases lining up with TRBD2. The V gene end was trimmed by 6 bases and the J gene end by 8 bases; junction bases not matched to a gene: 12. The CDR3 has 16 amino acids. CDR1 is DFQATT and CDR2 is SNEGSKA in the germline V gene (reference sequence). CDR3 nucleotide sequence: TGCAGTGCATCCCCGCCCGTGGGACTAGCGGGGGATGAGCAGTTCTTC. The encoded protein is CSASPPVGLAGDEQFF.

V is TRBV27 and J is TRBJ2-7; D uncertain. There are 13 residues in the CDR3. Trimming took off 3 bases at V and 2 bases at J, with 8 bases between the two ends. Germline values: CDR1 MNHEY, CDR2 SMNVEV (reference sequence). CDR3 residues: CASSFTGAYEQYF. Here the CDR3 DNA reads TGTGCCAGCAGTTTTACCGGCGCCTACGAGCAGTACTTC.

The chain combines TRBV14 with TRBJ2-7; D is possibly TRBD1 (6 bases). The germline CDR1 and CDR2 sequences are SGHDN and FVKESK. V was shortened by 0 bases and J by 4 bases, with 13 bases between the two germline ends. The CDR3 covers 15 residues. DNA of the CDR3: TGTGCCAGCAGCCAAGAACATAACAGGGTATACGAGCAGTACTTC. This translates into CASSQEHNRVYEQYF.

This clonotype showed up just a few times. The chain carries TRBV5-1 and TRBJ2-7; D gene unclear. The CDR3 contains 13 residues. V was clipped by 4 bases and J by 4 bases, with 12 bases between them. The germline CDR1 and CDR2 sequences are SGHRS and YFSETQ. The CDR3 DNA reads as TGCGCCAGCAGCCGGAACTACTTATACGAGCAGTACTTC. The encoded protein is CASSRNYLYEQYF.

J is TRBJ2-7 and V is TRBV20-1; TRBD2 matches at 7 bases. The CDR3 consists of 12 residues. V was pared by 0 bases and J by 5 bases, with 1 base of the junction left unmatched. Germline CDR1 reads DFQATT; CDR2 reads SNEGSKA (reference sequence). CDR3 loop: CSARDGLDEQYF. CDR3 nucleotide sequence: TGCAGTGCTAGAGACGGACTAGACGAGCAGTACTTC.

The chain carries TRBV12-3 or TRBV12-4 and TRBJ2-7; 7 nucleotides line up with TRBD2. Trimming took 3 bases from V and 6 from J; bases not matched to a gene: 8. The CDR3 contains 14 residues. The CDR3 DNA is TGTGCCAGCAGTTTGATGTCTAGCGGAGGCGAGCAGTACTTC. As protein: CASSLMSSGGEQYF.

Concerning this clonotype: It may be a read error: a sequence one base away is much more abundant. This chain uses TRBV20-1 with TRBJ2-3; TRBD2 might be the D (6 bases). Trimming removed 5 bases at V and 4 bases at J, with 22 bases between. This CDR3 is 16 amino acids long. Germline loops: CDR1 DFQATT, CDR2 SNEGSKA (reference sequence). CDR3 nucleotide sequence: TGCAGTGCTTCCGCCGGGCCAGGGAGGCTTTCAGATACGCAGTATTTT. This sequence encodes CSASAGPGRLSDTQYF.

The chain has TRBV6-1 and TRBJ1-2; D is uncertain. The CDR3 covers 12 residues. CDR1 and CDR2 (germline): MNHNS, SASEGT. Trimming left V 6 bases short and J 7 bases short, with 12 bases between. CDR3 residues: CASSSTRSGYTF. The CDR3 nucleotides are TGTGCCAGCAGCTCTACCAGAAGTGGCTACACCTTC.

This sequence joins TRBV7-9 and TRBJ1-1, with 7 bases that match TRBD1. Trimming took 5 bases from V and 1 from J; bases not matched to a gene: 4. Germline V CDR1 and CDR2: SEHNR, FQNEAQ (reference sequence). The CDR3 has 14 amino acids. CDR3: CASSDRVWNTEAFF. The CDR3 DNA reads TGTGCCAGCAGCGACAGGGTCTGGAACACTGAAGCTTTCTTT. The full variable domain, rest sourced from reference TRBV7-9 and TRBJ1-1, is DTGVSQNPRHKITKRGQNVTFRCDPISEHNRLYWYRQTLGQGPEFLTYFQNEAQLEKSRLLSDRFSAERPKGSFSTLEIQRTEQGDSAMYLCASSDRVWNTEAFFGQGTRLTVV.

The sample holds a few counts of this clonotype. The chain couples TRBV4-2 to TRBJ2-7; 10 bases match TRBD1. From germline, CDR1 is LGHNA and CDR2 YNFKEQ. This CDR3 is 14 amino acids long. V was clipped by 5 bases and J by 4 bases; unmatched bases: 5. The CDR3 sequence: CASSYGTGDYEQYF. In nucleotides, the CDR3 is TGTGCCAGCAGCTACGGGACAGGGGATTACGAGCAGTACTTC.

This chain connects TRBV20-1 to TRBJ1-2; TRBD1 agrees at 8 bases. The CDR3 extends over 14 amino acids. V lost 6 bases to trimming and J lost 4 bases; unmatched junction nucleotides: 10. Germline V gives CDR1 DFQATT, CDR2 SNEGSKA (reference sequence). CDR3 DNA sequence: TGCAGTGCACCACTCAGGGGGCGCGGCTATGGCTACACCTTC. It codes for CSAPLRGRGYGYTF.

This clonotype was counted between two and nine times. The rearrangement links TRBV7-9 to TRBJ2-1; 14 bases fit TRBD2. Germline loops: CDR1 SEHNR, CDR2 FQNEAQ (reference sequence). V lost 3 bases to trimming and J lost 7 bases; unmatched junction nucleotides: 2. The CDR3 has 15 amino acids. The CDR3 coding sequence is TGTGCCAGCAGCTTCGGGACTAGCGGGAGTAATGAGCAGTTCTTC. Its translation is CASSFGTSGSNEQFF.

This clonotype was detected a few times. The rearrangement joins TRBV20-1 to TRBJ1-1, with D uncertain. V was cut by 3 bases and J by 10 bases, with 15 bases left in between. CDR1 and CDR2 from the germline V gene are DFQATT and SNEGSKA (reference sequence). This CDR3 region has 12 residues. The CDR3 sequence: CSASRSMGAAFF. DNA for the CDR3: TGCAGTGCTAGTAGATCTATGGGTGCAGCTTTCTTT.

This clonotype came up a few times. The chain has TRBV20-1 and TRBJ2-5, with TRBD2 matching over 11 bases. Germline CDR1 DFQATT, CDR2 SNEGSKA (reference sequence). The CDR3 is 19 amino acids. V dropped 0 bases and J dropped 4; count of bases not matched to a gene: 16. The CDR3 sequence: CSARDLRASGGLTGETQYF. CDR3 nucleotides: TGCAGTGCTAGAGATCTCCGGGCTAGCGGGGGGCTTACCGGAGAGACCCAGTACTTC.

About this clonotype: A much more abundant neighbour one base away suggests this may be a read error. CDR3 nucleotides: TGCAGTGCTAGAGTACAGGGGGCTCCCTCCTACGAGCAGTGCTTC. Translating it yields CSARVQGAPSYEQCF. V usage is TRBV20-1 and J usage is TRBJ2-7, with 9 bases matching TRBD1. Germline values: CDR1 DFQATT, CDR2 SNEGSKA (reference sequence). The CDR3 runs 15 residues.

Only a few counts were recorded for this clonotype. The chain has TRBV7-2 and TRBJ1-3; D is ambiguous. The CDR3 has 12 amino acids. Trimming shortened V by 5 bases and J by 4 bases, and 6 bases separated the two germline ends. Germline values: CDR1 SGHTA, CDR2 FQGNSA. The CDR3 bases are TGTGCCAGCAGCCCCCTCGGAAACACCATATATTTT. Translating gives CASSPLGNTIYF.

The J gene is TRBJ2-7, the V gene TRBV5-1, with TRBD1 identical over 12 bases. The CDR3 consists of 15 residues. CDR1 and CDR2 from the germline V gene are SGHRS and YFSETQ. V lost 4 bases to trimming and J lost 0 bases; unmatched junction nucleotides: 2. The CDR3 is CASSTGQGASYEQYF. CDR3 bases: TGCGCCAGCAGCACGGGACAGGGGGCCTCCTACGAGCAGTACTTC.

V usage is TRBV10-3 and J usage is TRBJ2-2, with D possibly being TRBD2 (6 bases). The CDR3 extends over 13 amino acids. V lost 9 bases and J lost 4, with 12 bases in between. Germline CDR1 ENHRY, CDR2 SYGVKD. Here the CDR3 DNA reads TGTGCCATTGGGAGGCCCGGCACCGGGGAGCTGTTTTTT. Protein: CAIGRPGTGELFF.

The sample holds a few counts of this clonotype. This sequence joins TRBV20-1 and TRBJ1-1; D uncertain. This CDR3 spans 14 amino acids. Trimming stripped 2 bases from V and 1 base from J, with 11 bases between. The germline V gene has CDR1 DFQATT and CDR2 SNEGSKA (reference sequence). CDR3 sequence (DNA): TGCAGTGCTAGACCCGCGCGGGAGAACACTGAAGCTTTCTTT. The encoded protein is CSARPARENTEAFF.

V is TRBV20-1 and J is TRBJ2-7; 7 bases are a match to TRBD2. The CDR3 loop spans 14 amino acids. Per germline, CDR1 DFQATT and CDR2 SNEGSKA (reference sequence). V shed 4 bases and J 6 bases; nucleotides not matched to a gene: 12. The CDR3 bases are TGCAGTGCTACGACCCTAGCGGAGACACGCGAGCAGTACTTC. It specifies CSATTLAETREQYF.